This T cell receptor (beta chain) is from a study of shared clonotypes between healthy human individuals. Donors had no recently reported acute infections or vaccinations and were HIV-negative. Some 92 million PBMCs went into genomic DNA for unsorted samples. The authors split each subset's genomic DNA evenly across several immunoSEQ plates. Among the unsorted PBMC samples, replicate PCRs used approximately 320 ng DNA, 25,000 to 30,000 T cell genomes. Here immunoSEQ multiplex PCR was the method, and the copy in TCRdb shows in-frame clones only, minus some. The sample includes about 450,000 clones, about 80% of them seen just once. There are 12 residues in the CDR3. Germline trimming cut 6 bases from V and 7 bases from J; bases unmatched to any gene: 5. Germline V CDR1 and CDR2: MNHEY, SVGAGI.

This chain links TRBV6-5 with TRBJ2-5; 7 nucleotides agree with TRBD1. The sequenced material came from PBMCs. This clonotype originated in a middle-aged woman in good health. Some clones in this sample may be carry-over from other donors' samples. The CDR3 loop is CASSRQGRTQYF. The DNA for the CDR3 is TGTGCCAGCAGCAGACAGGGCCGGACCCAGTACTTC.